Listed below are T cell receptor beta chains from one sample, sequenced in a study of T cell responses to AZD1222 COVID-19 vaccine. Assay used: immunoSEQ multiplex PCR; TCRdb lists only in-frame clones, some missing. This table has about 180,000 clones, about 91% appearing once. The sample was peripheral blood, taken on day 0 of AZD1222 vaccination. Receptor source: an adult in good health. Both conserved end residues are part of each CDR3.

J gene: TRBJ1-1
V gene: TRBV5-5
CDR3 protein: CASSLTPGALNTEAFF

J gene: TRBJ2-7
V gene: TRBV21-1
CDR3 protein: CASSNCRNSTDEQYF

J gene: TRBJ2-1
V gene: TRBV3-1/TRBV3-2
CDR3 protein: CASSQDGRSSYNEQFF

J gene: TRBJ2-7
V gene: TRBV6-5
CDR3 protein: CASSKRQVRNEQYF

J gene: TRBJ1-2
V gene: TRBV3-1/TRBV3-2
CDR3 protein: CASSQEEESRYTF

J gene: TRBJ2-1
V gene: TRBV7-3
CDR3 protein: CASSPGALIGSGGLHNEQFF

J gene: TRBJ1-1
V gene: TRBV28
CDR3 protein: CASRFGTENTEAFF

J gene: TRBJ2-1
V gene: TRBV4-1
CDR3 protein: CASSLTGGDNEQFF

J gene: TRBJ2-3
V gene: TRBV5-1
CDR3 protein: CASGAEGPTDTQYF

J gene: TRBJ1-5
V gene: TRBV28
CDR3 protein: CASSSRDRWGGQPQHF

J gene: TRBJ1-2
V gene: TRBV5-1
CDR3 protein: CASSLDGSTNYGYTF

J gene: TRBJ2-1
V gene: TRBV5-6
CDR3 protein: CASSVRLSYNEQFF

J gene: TRBJ2-7
V gene: TRBV19
CDR3 protein: CASSIAAGRSYEQYF

J gene: TRBJ2-1
V gene: TRBV5-5
CDR3 protein: CASSARTGGTYNEQFF

J gene: TRBJ2-3
V gene: TRBV27
CDR3 protein: CASSSQRNPDTQYF

J gene: TRBJ2-3
V gene: TRBV2
CDR3 protein: CASRLDTDTQYF

J gene: TRBJ2-7
V gene: TRBV13
CDR3 protein: CASSPRGRGSYEQYF

J gene: TRBJ2-7
V gene: TRBV24-1
CDR3 protein: CATPRPSSRKSMSYEQYF

J gene: TRBJ2-1
V gene: TRBV11-1
CDR3 protein: CASSLAGGLNNEQFF

J gene: TRBJ1-6
V gene: TRBV6-1
CDR3 protein: CASSEKRSPLHF

J gene: TRBJ1-2
V gene: TRBV3-1/TRBV3-2
CDR3 protein: CASSQGTLKGYTF

J gene: TRBJ1-1
V gene: TRBV11-3
CDR3 protein: CASSLRGGTEAFF

J gene: TRBJ2-5
V gene: TRBV7-9
CDR3 protein: CASSTPAGLAETQYF

J gene: TRBJ2-5
V gene: TRBV10-3
CDR3 protein: CAISEYGQQETQYF

J gene: TRBJ2-7
V gene: TRBV5-4
CDR3 protein: CASSYRLGEHYEQYF

J gene: TRBJ2-7
V gene: TRBV11-1
CDR3 protein: CASSPRGVRSYEQYF

J gene: TRBJ2-7
V gene: TRBV2
CDR3 protein: CASSVSGDYEQYF

J gene: TRBJ2-6
V gene: TRBV10-1
CDR3 protein: CASSGGSGANVLTF

J gene: TRBJ1-2
V gene: TRBV15
CDR3 protein: CATSRVGGASNYGYTF

J gene: TRBJ1-3
V gene: TRBV15
CDR3 protein: CATSRDLVEWGNTIYF

J gene: TRBJ1-2
V gene: TRBV5-1
CDR3 protein: CASSSRDRGRGGYTF

J gene: TRBJ1-2
V gene: TRBV11-2
CDR3 protein: CASNLGGNYGYTF

J gene: TRBJ1-6
V gene: TRBV19
CDR3 protein: CASSEETDSPLHF

J gene: TRBJ1-2
V gene: TRBV27
CDR3 protein: CASSPPGQGFYGYTF

J gene: TRBJ2-7
V gene: TRBV10-3
CDR3 protein: CAISVRQVNSYEQYF

J gene: TRBJ2-3
V gene: TRBV30
CDR3 protein: CAWSLTGGYTDTQYF

J gene: TRBJ2-1
V gene: TRBV6-2/TRBV6-3
CDR3 protein: CASSYITGGSYNEQFF

J gene: TRBJ2-3
V gene: TRBV27
CDR3 protein: CASKSLGDRVLDTQYF

J gene: TRBJ2-7
V gene: TRBV2
CDR3 protein: CASSGGDTGGLYEQYF

J gene: TRBJ2-1
V gene: TRBV13
CDR3 protein: CASTSRPAEQFF

J gene: TRBJ1-6
V gene: TRBV6-4
CDR3 protein: CASRPDSYNSPLHF

J gene: TRBJ1-2
V gene: TRBV25-1
CDR3 protein: CASRGITGTLNYGYTF

J gene: TRBJ1-2
V gene: TRBV6-5
CDR3 protein: CASSPPGVAGYTF

J gene: TRBJ1-6
V gene: TRBV28
CDR3 protein: CASSPLYSPLHF

J gene: TRBJ2-5
V gene: TRBV7-2
CDR3 protein: CASSLAWTSGQTQYF

J gene: TRBJ1-2
V gene: TRBV5-6
CDR3 protein: CASSRNYGYTF

J gene: TRBJ2-3
V gene: TRBV12-5
CDR3 protein: CASGYGKDTQYF

J gene: TRBJ2-5
V gene: TRBV7-2
CDR3 protein: CASSSPWTGWTQYF

J gene: TRBJ2-7
V gene: TRBV27
CDR3 protein: CASSLDSYEQYF

J gene: TRBJ2-2
V gene: TRBV18
CDR3 protein: CASSPGRRTGELFF

J gene: TRBJ2-3
V gene: TRBV20-1
CDR3 protein: CSASPSGGATDTQYF

J gene: TRBJ1-3
V gene: TRBV9
CDR3 protein: CASSVEFSGNTIYF

J gene: TRBJ2-3
V gene: TRBV9
CDR3 protein: CASSVGTGRGTDTQYF

J gene: TRBJ1-3
V gene: TRBV5-1
CDR3 protein: CASSSGDSSGNTIYF

J gene: TRBJ1-1
V gene: TRBV18
CDR3 protein: CASSPRGNTEAFF

J gene: TRBJ2-1
V gene: TRBV10-3
CDR3 protein: CAISDPRVINEQFF

J gene: TRBJ2-1
V gene: TRBV2
CDR3 protein: CASSEMGVSYNEQFF

J gene: TRBJ2-3
V gene: TRBV28
CDR3 protein: CASSLSIDGTQYF

J gene: TRBJ1-5
V gene: TRBV6-2/TRBV6-3
CDR3 protein: CASTPSGLGNQPQHF

J gene: TRBJ1-1
V gene: TRBV5-4
CDR3 protein: CASSSGVGRPEAFF